Described below is a single TCR beta chain sequence and its context. Its antigen is still unknown. The data belong to a study of T-cell memory formation after mild COVID-19. MiXCR was run by TCRdb on the 5' RACE reads, yielding one entry per CDR3 protein. The sample consists of tens of thousands of distinct CDR3 sequences, approximately 15% of them appearing once. CDR3 length: 16 amino acids. CDR1 is SEHNR and CDR2 is FQNEAQ in the germline V gene (reference sequence). V was pared by 4 bases and J by 2 bases, with 17 bases between. Study results and caveats: Clones contracting day 15 to 85 were balanced CD4/CD8; later expanders leaned CD4+. The study found contracting CD4+ clones mainly in CM and EM and contracting CD8+ clones in EMRA.

Sequenced: PBMCs or a T cell subset sorted from them (not recorded which). The chain employs TRBV7-9 and TRBJ1-2; possibly TRBD1 for D (5 bases). This receptor was obtained from an adult woman who had mild COVID-19 (a few samples of this study predate the infection). Cell type and time point are not known. CDR3 sequence (DNA): TGTGCCAGCAGCTATGGCCCGGGCAGGGACAACTATGGCTACACCTTC. It codes for CASSYGPGRDNYGYTF. Full variable domain (remainder filled in from reference TRBV7-9 and TRBJ1-2): DTGVSQNPRHKITKRGQNVTFRCDPISEHNRLYWYRQTLGQGPEFLTYFQNEAQLEKSRLLSDRFSAERPKGSFSTLEIQRTEQGDSAMYLCASSYGPGRDNYGYTFGSGTRLTVV.